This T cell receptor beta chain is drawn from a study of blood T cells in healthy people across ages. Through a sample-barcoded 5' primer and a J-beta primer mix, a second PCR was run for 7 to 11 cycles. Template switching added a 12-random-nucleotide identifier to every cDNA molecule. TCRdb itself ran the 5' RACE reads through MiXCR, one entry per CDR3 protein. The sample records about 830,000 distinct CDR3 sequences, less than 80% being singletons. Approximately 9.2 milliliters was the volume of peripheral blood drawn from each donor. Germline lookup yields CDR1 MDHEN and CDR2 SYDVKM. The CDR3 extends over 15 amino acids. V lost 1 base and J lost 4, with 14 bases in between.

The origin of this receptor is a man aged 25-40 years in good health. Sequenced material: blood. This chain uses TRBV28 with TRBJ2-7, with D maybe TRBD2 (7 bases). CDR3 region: CASSLFGGRGYEQYF. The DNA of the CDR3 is TGTGCCAGCAGTTTATTCGGGGGGCGAGGGTACGAGCAGTACTTC. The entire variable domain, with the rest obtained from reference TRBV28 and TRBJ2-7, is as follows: DVKVTQSSRYLVKRTGEKVFLECVQDMDHENMFWYRQDPGLGLRLIYFSYDVKMKEKGDIPEGYSVSREKKERFSLILESASTNQTSMYLCASSLFGGRGYEQYFGPGTRLTVT.